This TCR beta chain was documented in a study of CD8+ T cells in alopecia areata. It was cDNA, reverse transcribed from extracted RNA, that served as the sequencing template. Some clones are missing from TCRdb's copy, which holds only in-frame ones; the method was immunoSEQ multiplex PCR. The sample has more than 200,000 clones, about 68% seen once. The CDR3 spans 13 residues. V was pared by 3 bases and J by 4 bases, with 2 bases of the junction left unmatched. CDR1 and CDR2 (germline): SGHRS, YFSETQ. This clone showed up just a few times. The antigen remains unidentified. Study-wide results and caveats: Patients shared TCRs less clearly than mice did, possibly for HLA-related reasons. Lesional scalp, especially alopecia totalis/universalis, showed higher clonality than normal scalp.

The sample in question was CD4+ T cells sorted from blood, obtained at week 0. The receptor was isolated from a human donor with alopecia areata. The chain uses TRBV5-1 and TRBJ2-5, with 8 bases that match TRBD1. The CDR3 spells CASSSRGPETQYF. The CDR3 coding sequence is TGCGCCAGCAGCTCCAGGGGGCCAGAGACCCAGTACTTC.